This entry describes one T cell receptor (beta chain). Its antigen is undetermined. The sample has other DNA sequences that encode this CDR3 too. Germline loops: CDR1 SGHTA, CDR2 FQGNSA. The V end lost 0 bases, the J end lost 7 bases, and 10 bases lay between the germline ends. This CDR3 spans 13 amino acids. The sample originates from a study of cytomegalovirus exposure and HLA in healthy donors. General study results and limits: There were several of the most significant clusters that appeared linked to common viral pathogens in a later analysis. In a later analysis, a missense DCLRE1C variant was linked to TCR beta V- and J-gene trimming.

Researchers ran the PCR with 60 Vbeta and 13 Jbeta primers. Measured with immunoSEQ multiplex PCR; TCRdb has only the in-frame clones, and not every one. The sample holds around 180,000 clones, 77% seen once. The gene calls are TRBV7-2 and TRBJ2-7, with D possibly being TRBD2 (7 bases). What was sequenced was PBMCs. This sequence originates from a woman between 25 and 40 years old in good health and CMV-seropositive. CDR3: CASSLAGGGEQYF. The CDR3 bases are TGTGCCAGCAGCTTAGCGGGAGGGGGGGAGCAGTACTTC.